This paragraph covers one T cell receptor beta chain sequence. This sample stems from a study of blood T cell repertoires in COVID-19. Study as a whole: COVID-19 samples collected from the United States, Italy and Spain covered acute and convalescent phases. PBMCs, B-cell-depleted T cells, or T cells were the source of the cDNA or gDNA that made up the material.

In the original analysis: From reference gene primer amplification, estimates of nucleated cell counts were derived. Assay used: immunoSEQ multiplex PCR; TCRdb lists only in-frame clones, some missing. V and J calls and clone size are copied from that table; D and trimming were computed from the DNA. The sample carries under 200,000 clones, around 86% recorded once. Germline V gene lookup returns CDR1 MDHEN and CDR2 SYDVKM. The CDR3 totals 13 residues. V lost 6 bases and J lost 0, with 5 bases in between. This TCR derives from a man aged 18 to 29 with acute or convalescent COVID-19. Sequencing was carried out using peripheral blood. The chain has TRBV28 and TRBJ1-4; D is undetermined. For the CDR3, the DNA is TGTGCCAGCAGCCAGACAACTAATGAAAAACTGTTTTTT. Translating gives CASSQTTNEKLFF.